The 26 T cell receptor beta chains below all came from one sample that was sequenced in a study of cytomegalovirus exposure and HLA in healthy donors. PCR employed 60 Vbeta and 13 Jbeta primers. Assay: immunoSEQ multiplex PCR; the TCRdb copy retains only in-frame clones and omits some. This listing includes about 130,000 clones. Sequenced material: PBMCs. The receptors here all came from a man aged 18 to 30 in good health and CMV-seronegative.

The chain combines TRBV7-8 with TRBJ2-4; TRBD1 agrees at 8 bases. The J segment lost 4 bases and the V segment lost 3 bases, leaving 8 bases of the junction unmatched. Looked up from germline, CDR1 is SGHVS and CDR2 is FQNEAQ. The CDR3 runs 16 residues. The DNA for the CDR3 is TGTGCCAGCAGCTTGCCCAGCGGACAGGGTAAAAACATTCAGTACTTC. Translated, it gives CASSLPSGQGKNIQYF.

The rearrangement joins TRBV10-3 to TRBJ1-2; D perhaps matches TRBD1 (6 bases). The V gene's germline CDR1 is ENHRY and CDR2 SYGVKD. The CDR3 is 14 residues long. The V end lost 0 bases, the J end lost 8 bases, and 13 bases lay between the germline ends. As DNA, the CDR3 is TGTGCCATCAGTGAGTCGATCGGGGGGCAAGGCTACACCTTC. Its translation: CAISESIGGQGYTF.

The V call is TRBV10-3, the J call TRBJ1-4; 9 nucleotides align to TRBD1. This CDR3 comprises 13 residues. The trim removed 9 bases at V and 6 bases at J, leaving 5 bases unmatched. Germline CDR1 and CDR2: ENHRY and SYGVKD. CDR3 coding DNA: TGTGCCATGCGGACAGGGGAAGATGAAAAACTGTTTTTT. Its translation: CAMRTGEDEKLFF.

V usage is TRBV2 and J usage is TRBJ2-7; TRBD2 might be the D (5 bases). V gave up 6 bases and J gave up 5 bases, with 11 bases separating them. This CDR3 comprises 12 residues. CDR1 is SNHLY and CDR2 is FYNNEI in the germline V gene. The CDR3 spells CASRSQADEQYF. The CDR3 DNA sequence: TGTGCCAGCAGGAGCCAAGCGGACGAGCAGTACTTC. Based on the CDR3 plus reference TRBV2 and TRBJ2-7, the full variable domain is EPEVTQTPSHQVTQMGQEVILRCVPISNHLYFYWYRQILGQKVEFLVSFYNNEISEKSEIFDDQFSVERPDGSNFTLKIRSTKLEDSAMYFCASRSQADEQYFGPGTRLTVT.

The rearrangement joins TRBV4-2 to TRBJ2-6; the D is unclear. The CDR3 extends over 15 amino acids. Looked up from germline, CDR1 is LGHNA and CDR2 is YNFKEQ. Between the trimmed V and J ends, which lost 2 bases and 4 bases, there was a span of 9 bases. The CDR3 bases are TGTGCCAGCAGCCAATCGGGTGGGGGGGCCAACGTCCTGACTTTC. This translates into CASSQSGGGANVLTF.

The rearrangement links TRBV7-2 to TRBJ1-4; possible D gene TRBD1, 6 bases. Germline assignment: CDR1 SGHTA and CDR2 FQGNSA. The CDR3 consists of 13 residues. Deletions cut 5 bases from V and 8 bases from J, with 12 bases between. CDR3 amino acids: CASSVMDSEKLFF. For the CDR3, the DNA is TGTGCCAGCAGCGTTATGGACAGCGAAAAACTGTTTTTT.

CDR3 sequence: CASSFEGTWDEAFF. DNA of the CDR3: TGTGCCAGCAGCTTCGAGGGCACGTGGGATGAAGCTTTCTTT. The chain has TRBV7-2 and TRBJ1-1; D is unclear. This CDR3 contains 14 residues. V was pared by 3 bases and J by 7 bases, with 15 bases between. Germline V gene sequence: CDR1 SGHTA, CDR2 FQGNSA.

The chain employs TRBV28 and TRBJ2-3; D is unclear. Germline CDR1 is MDHEN and CDR2 is SYDVKM. The CDR3 consists of 12 residues. V was clipped by 7 bases and J by 4 bases, with 9 bases between them. CDR3 protein: CASTSPPDTQYF. Here the CDR3 DNA reads TGTGCCAGCACTTCTCCCCCAGATACGCAGTATTTT.

The gene calls are TRBV30 and TRBJ2-5; maybe TRBD1 (6 bases). V lost 3 bases and J 5 bases, leaving 19 bases between the germline ends. Germline assignment: CDR1 GTSNPN and CDR2 SVGIG (reference sequence). The CDR3 loop spans 15 amino acids. Here the CDR3 DNA reads TGTGCCTGGAGCCAGGGTCAGGGGTTGAGTGAGACCCAGTACTTC. Translation: CAWSQGQGLSETQYF.

The chain carries TRBV7-2 and TRBJ2-7; 7 bases align to TRBD1. The V and J ends lost 4 bases and 4 bases, in that order; junction bases with no gene match: 4. This CDR3 spans 13 amino acids. The germline V gene has CDR1 SGHTA and CDR2 FQGNSA. In nucleotides, the CDR3 is TGTGCCAGCAGCTCCGGGACAGAGTACGAGCAGTACTTC. Protein sequence: CASSSGTEYEQYF. Complete variable domain (other parts from reference TRBV7-2 and TRBJ2-7): GAGVSQSPSNKVTEKGKDVELRCDPISGHTALYWYRQSLGQGLEFLIYFQGNSAPDKSGLPSDRFSAERTGGSVSTLTIQRTQQEDSAVYLCASSSGTEYEQYFGPGTRLTVT.

The chain has TRBV19 and TRBJ1-5, with 12 bases matching TRBD1. CDR3 size: 15 residues. CDR1 and CDR2 (germline): LNHDA, SQIVND (reference sequence). Trimming cost V 7 bases and J 7 bases; bases outside gene matches: 8. This CDR3 reads CASNPGTGGGQPQHF. CDR3 coding DNA: TGTGCCAGTAACCCCGGGACAGGGGGCGGGCAGCCCCAGCATTTT.

The chain employs TRBV28 and TRBJ1-5; no definite D call. Germline V gives CDR1 MDHEN, CDR2 SYDVKM. V shed 3 bases and J shed 4 bases, with 7 bases lying between them. This CDR3 is 13 amino acids long. The CDR3 bases are TGTGCCAGCAGTTTCACGAGAAATCAGCCCCAGCATTTT. Residues: CASSFTRNQPQHF.

This rearrangement joins TRBV5-1 to TRBJ2-1, with 11 bases matching TRBD2. Germline CDR1 reads SGHRS; CDR2 reads YFSETQ. The J segment lost 5 bases and the V segment lost 3 bases, leaving 7 bases of the junction unmatched. The CDR3 is 16 amino acids. CDR3 coding DNA: TGCGCCAGCAGCTCCTCCTTAGCGGGAGGGCACAATGAGCAGTTCTTC. This translates into CASSSSLAGGHNEQFF. Full variable domain (outside the CDR3, taken from reference TRBV5-1 and TRBJ2-1): KAGVTQTPRYLIKTRGQQVTLSCSPISGHRSVSWYQQTPGQGLQFLFEYFSETQRNKGNFPGRFSGRQFSNSRSEMNVSTLELGDSALYLCASSSSLAGGHNEQFFGPGTRLTVL.

The chain is built from TRBV28 and TRBJ1-4; D might be TRBD1 (5 bases). Germline V gene lookup returns CDR1 MDHEN and CDR2 SYDVKM. The CDR3 extends over 15 amino acids. V lost 9 bases to trimming and J lost 1 base, with 15 bases between them. The CDR3 bases are TGTGCCAGTAGGACAAGCCCTGGAACTAATGAAAAACTGTTTTTT. Translating it yields CASRTSPGTNEKLFF.

The V gene is TRBV29-1, the J gene TRBJ2-1, with 13 positions matching TRBD2. V gave up 6 bases and J gave up 6 bases; unmatched junction bases: 2. Germline loops: CDR1 SQVTM, CDR2 ANQGSEA. The CDR3 spans 13 residues. CDR3 region: CSVGTSGVNEQFF. CDR3 nucleotides: TGCAGCGTCGGGACTAGCGGGGTCAATGAGCAGTTCTTC.

V usage is TRBV5-1 and J usage is TRBJ1-1; 8 bases map to TRBD1. After removal of 4 bases from V and 8 bases from J, the junction contained 13 bases not matched to a gene. This CDR3 contains 15 residues. Germline-derived CDR1 and CDR2 are SGHRS and YFSETQ. CDR3 sequence reads: CASSRDLSGGMEAFF. The CDR3 DNA reads TGCGCCAGCAGCAGGGACCTTTCAGGGGGCATGGAAGCTTTCTTT.

The chain couples TRBV27 to TRBJ2-1; 10 bases agree with TRBD2. Germline lookup yields CDR1 MNHEY and CDR2 SMNVEV (reference sequence). The CDR3 has 13 residues. Trimming cost V 6 bases and J 8 bases; bases outside gene matches: 4. The CDR3 nucleotides read TGTGCCAGCAGAAGCGGGGGGGCAGATGAGCAGTTCTTC. This gives the protein CASRSGGADEQFF.

This chain links TRBV16 with TRBJ1-3; 7 nucleotides align to TRBD1. The CDR3 has 17 amino acids. Per germline, CDR1 KGHSY and CDR2 FQNENV. The ends lost 0 bases at V and 3 bases at J; junction bases unmatched: 8. The CDR3 region has the DNA TGTGCCAGCAGCCAATCCCCACCTACAGGGGATGGAAACACCATATATTTT. This encodes CASSQSPPTGDGNTIYF.

The chain carries TRBV10-3 and TRBJ2-5; D might be TRBD2 (5 bases). Between the trimmed V and J ends, which lost 6 bases and 3 bases, there was a span of 8 bases. The CDR3 has 12 amino acids. Germline V CDR1 and CDR2: ENHRY, SYGVKD. The CDR3 loop reads CAISRDKETQYF. For the CDR3, the DNA is TGTGCCATCAGCCGGGATAAAGAGACCCAGTACTTC.

V is TRBV6-6 and J is TRBJ1-1, with 7 nucleotides matching TRBD1. The CDR3 has 14 amino acids. Germline-derived CDR1 and CDR2 are MNHNY and SVGAGI (reference sequence). V trimming: 7 bases; J trimming: 0 bases; junction bases outside the gene matches: 5. The CDR3 reads CASTQGTVNTEAFF. In DNA form, the CDR3 reads TGTGCCAGCACCCAGGGGACAGTGAACACTGAAGCTTTCTTT.

This rearrangement joins TRBV9 to TRBJ2-2, with a possible D match to TRBD2 (6 bases). V shed 5 bases and J shed 7 bases, with 15 bases lying between them. This CDR3 spans 14 amino acids. From germline, CDR1 is SGDLS and CDR2 YYNGEE. CDR3 residues: CASRETGGLGELFF. For the CDR3, the DNA is TGTGCCAGCAGGGAGACCGGGGGACTCGGGGAGCTGTTTTTT.

This chain uses TRBV9 with TRBJ2-5, with 9 bases fitting TRBD2. V was clipped by 4 bases and J by 4 bases; unmatched bases: 17. This CDR3 comprises 18 residues. Germline CDR1 is SGDLS and CDR2 is YYNGEE. CDR3 coding DNA: TGTGCCAGCAGCTTCGGCCCGGTCGGCGGGGGGGCCCGAGAGACCCAGTACTTC. Its translation is CASSFGPVGGGARETQYF.

The chain combines TRBV4-2 with TRBJ2-1, with 11 bases fitting TRBD2. J lost 2 bases, V lost 3 bases, and 21 bases had no gene match. Germline V gene lookup returns CDR1 LGHNA and CDR2 YNFKEQ. The CDR3 contains 22 residues. CDR3 in DNA: TGTGCCAGCAGCCATGAGAACCCGGGACTAGCGGCCTTGAAGGGCACCTACAATGAGCAGTTCTTC. This codes for CASSHENPGLAALKGTYNEQFF.

CDR3 protein: CASTHPETWPEKLFF. CDR3 DNA sequence: TGTGCCAGCACCCACCCAGAGACTTGGCCGGAAAAACTGTTTTTT. The chain couples TRBV11-2 to TRBJ1-4; D uncertain. Germline V lookup: CDR1 SGHAT, CDR2 FQNNGV. V gave up 7 bases and J gave up 8 bases, with 20 bases separating them. CDR3 length equals 15 residues.

The V and J genes are TRBV4-3 and TRBJ1-5, with TRBD1 as a possible D gene (6 bases). The germline V and J ends were trimmed by 3 bases and 1 base, with 10 bases remaining between them. The CDR3 loop spans 15 amino acids. CDR1 LGHNA and CDR2 YSLEER come from the germline V gene. CDR3 coding DNA: TGCGCCAGCAGCCAGGTCAGGGGAAGCAATCAGCCCCAGCATTTT. Translated: CASSQVRGSNQPQHF.

For the CDR3, the DNA is TGTGCCACCCGTTCAGGCGTCAGCACAGATACGCAGTATTTT. It translates to CATRSGVSTDTQYF. V is TRBV10-3 and J is TRBJ2-3; D gene unclear. CDR1 is ENHRY, CDR2 SYGVKD, per germline. This CDR3 is built from 14 residues. Trimming took 10 bases from V and 0 from J, leaving 14 bases between them.